Given below is one T cell receptor beta chain in context. Combining a sample-barcoded 5' primer with a J-beta primer mix, a second PCR ran for 7 to 11 cycles. A single record per CDR3 protein comes from TCRdb applying MiXCR to the 5' RACE reads. The sample yields about 900,000 distinct CDR3 sequences, 45% to 50% seen once. Each sample used at least 6 million PBMCs. The entry originates in a study of blood T cells in healthy people across ages. V was clipped by 0 bases and J by 0 bases, with 3 bases between them. Germline V lookup: CDR1 LNHNV, CDR2 YYDKDF (reference sequence). The CDR3 has 15 residues. The V and J genes are TRBV15 and TRBJ2-6; D is undetermined. The TCR originated in a young man in good health. The sequenced material came from blood. The CDR3, as DNA: TGTGCCACCAGCAGAGAAGGCTCTGGGGCCAACGTCCTGACTTTC. The encoded protein is CATSREGSGANVLTF.